The 17 T cell receptor beta chains below all came from one sample that was sequenced in a study of blood T cells in healthy people across ages. The use of a sample-barcoded 5' primer and a J-beta primer mix characterized a second PCR of roughly 6 to 11 cycles. Each CDR3 protein is one row after TCRdb ran MiXCR on the 5' RACE reads. The sample shows some 940,000 distinct CDR3 sequences, about 29% of them seen only once. This sample also appeared in a second study, on T cells of mothers and their children.

The sample was blood. These receptors were obtained from a woman between 35 and 50 years old in good health.

The CDR3 sequence is CASSQVTNEQYF. The DNA for the CDR3 is TGTGCCAGCAGCCAAGTTACGAACGAGCAGTACTTC. The chain joins TRBV3-1 to TRBJ2-7; D unresolved. CDR1 and CDR2 (germline): LGHDT, YNNKEL (reference sequence). CDR3 length: 12 amino acids. V dropped 1 base and J dropped 5 bases, with 6 bases sitting between them.

This clonotype was counted at least ten times. This rearrangement joins TRBV28 to TRBJ2-7, with D unclear. V lost 5 bases, J lost 0 bases, and 14 bases lay in between. The germline gives CDR1 MDHEN, CDR2 SYDVKM. The CDR3 sequence is 15 residues long. This CDR3 is CASSTISTSSYEQYF. The CDR3 nucleotides read TGTGCCAGCAGTACTATTTCGACATCCTCCTACGAGCAGTACTTC.

This clonotype came up many times. V and J are TRBV12-3 or TRBV12-4 and TRBJ2-7, with D hard to call. Trimming cost V 1 base and J 2 bases, with 9 bases left between them. The CDR3 covers 14 residues. The DNA for the CDR3 is TGTGCCAGCAGTTTAGGGGAAAGCCCCTACGAGCAGTACTTC. Its translation: CASSLGESPYEQYF.

V and J are TRBV19 and TRBJ2-7; the D gene is possibly TRBD1 (6 bases). Trimming took 5 bases from V and 5 from J, leaving 16 bases between them. CDR3 length: 14 residues. The germline V gene encodes CDR1 LNHDA and CDR2 SQIVND (reference sequence). This chain's CDR3 is CASSPNLRGHEQYF. The DNA of the CDR3 is TGTGCCAGTAGTCCAAACCTCAGGGGCCACGAGCAGTACTTC. The full variable domain, completed using reference TRBV19 and TRBJ2-7, is DGGITQSPKYLFRKEGQNVTLSCEQNLNHDAMYWYRQDPGQGLRLIYYSQIVNDFQKGDIAEGYSVSREKKESFPLTVTSAQKNPTAFYLCASSPNLRGHEQYFGPGTRLTVT.

To note about this clonotype: A read error may be the cause here, since a much bigger clone is one base away. This is likely a read error, given that the CDR3 carries no conserved phenylalanine or tryptophan at its end. This chain connects TRBV7-2 to TRBJ2-5; TRBD1 aligns across 8 bases. The J call is doubtful: the DNA matches TRBJ2-7 better. There are 13 residues in the CDR3. CDR1 and CDR2 from the germline V gene are SGHTA and FQGNSA. The chain's CDR3 is CASSGRTGYEQYL. The CDR3 DNA follows: TGTGCCAGCAGCGGACGGACAGGGTACGAGCAGTACTTA.

The gene calls are TRBV28 and TRBJ1-4, with 7 nucleotides matching TRBD1. Germline V lookup: CDR1 MDHEN, CDR2 SYDVKM. V dropped 1 base and J dropped 4; count of bases not matched to a gene: 3. The CDR3 has 15 amino acids. CDR3 DNA sequence: TGTGCCAGCAGTTTATCGACAGGGATTAATGAAAAACTGTTTTTT. Its translation: CASSLSTGINEKLFF.

There are a few counts of this clonotype. The chain links TRBV12-3 or TRBV12-4 to TRBJ2-1; unclear D gene. V dropped 5 bases and J dropped 9 bases, with 8 bases sitting between them. There are 11 residues in the CDR3. The CDR3 nucleotides are TGTGCCAGCAGTACGAGTAGTGAGCAGTTCTTC. It encodes CASSTSSEQFF.

J is TRBJ1-4 and V is TRBV20-1; 8 bases align to TRBD1. The V segment lost 2 bases and the J segment 3 bases; nucleotides outside the gene matches: 5. Looked up from germline, CDR1 is DFQATT and CDR2 is SNEGSKA (reference sequence). This CDR3 is built from 15 residues. CDR3 amino acids: CSARRDRGPNEKLFF. The CDR3 coding sequence is TGCAGTGCTAGACGAGACAGGGGCCCTAATGAAAAACTGTTTTTT.

This clonotype was seen more than once but under ten times. This chain joins TRBV5-1 and TRBJ1-1; a weak D match, TRBD1 (6 bases). Germline lookup yields CDR1 SGHRS and CDR2 YFSETQ. V lost 4 bases, J lost 5 bases, and 12 bases lay in between. This CDR3 contains 13 residues. DNA of the CDR3: TGCGCCAGCAGCCAACAGGGAACTACTGAAGCTTTCTTT. Encoded protein: CASSQQGTTEAFF.

As to this clonotype: A read error may explain this, as a much larger clone is one base away. The chain couples TRBV7-2 to TRBJ2-1; D is unclear. Germline values: CDR1 SGHTA, CDR2 FQGNSA. The CDR3 runs to 16 residues. The CDR3 loop reads CASSPSQLASYNKQFF. CDR3 DNA sequence: TGTGCCAGCAGCCCCTCCCAATTGGCCTCTTACAATAAGCAGTTCTTC.

This clonotype appeared a few times. The CDR3 ends on some other residue instead of the conserved phenylalanine or tryptophan, so this is likely a read error. It is unclear where the CDR3 begins or ends on the DNA, so no DNA is shown, and the CDR3 is as TCRdb lists it. This chain joins TRBV11-2 and TRBJ2-5; no check of the table's D call, TRBD1, against the DNA was made. Germline CDR1 reads SGHAT; CDR2 reads FQNNGV. Termini included, the CDR3 measures 13 amino acids. The CDR3 reads CASSLDLDRAPGI.

This clonotype has ten or more counts. As DNA, the CDR3 is TGTGCCAGCAGGCGGGGTTGGAATGAGCAGTTCTTC. This translates into CASRRGWNEQFF. The V and J genes are TRBV7-2 and TRBJ2-1, with a tentative D call TRBD2 (6 bases). The CDR3 loop spans 12 amino acids. Germline V gene data show CDR1 as SGHTA and CDR2 as FQGNSA. V was shortened by 6 bases and J by 7 bases, with 10 bases between the two germline ends.

The V call is TRBV5-8, the J call TRBJ2-2; D may be TRBD2 (6 bases). This CDR3 is 14 amino acids long. Trimming left V 2 bases short and J 4 bases short, with 9 bases between. Germline CDR1 reads SGHTS; CDR2 reads YDEGEE. CDR3 sequence: CASSFLGGTGELFF. The CDR3, as DNA: TGTGCCAGCAGCTTTTTGGGAGGCACCGGGGAGCTGTTTTTT. Combining the CDR3 with reference TRBV5-8 and TRBJ2-2 gives the whole variable domain EAGVTQSPTHLIKTRGQQATLRCSPISGHTSVYWYQQALGLGLQFLLWYDEGEERNRGNFPPRFSGRQFPNYSSELNVNALELEDSALYLCASSFLGGTGELFFGEGSRLTVL.

The sample holds a few counts of this clonotype. V usage is TRBV7-9 and J usage is TRBJ2-1, with TRBD1 identical over 12 bases. J was trimmed by 5 bases and V by 4 bases; bases with no gene match: 9. The CDR3 runs 17 residues. Germline-derived CDR1 and CDR2 are SEHNR and FQNEAQ (reference sequence). The CDR3 DNA follows: TGTGCCAGCAGCTCGACGGGACAGGGGGCGGGTAACAATGAGCAGTTCTTC. It codes for CASSSTGQGAGNNEQFF.

The sample holds a few counts of this clonotype. The chain carries TRBV5-1 and TRBJ2-2; no definite D call. This CDR3 comprises 18 residues. Trimming left V 0 bases short and J 2 bases short, with 17 bases between. Germline CDR1 reads SGHRS; CDR2 reads YFSETQ. CDR3 nucleotide sequence: TGCGCCAGCAGCTTGGTCAACCTAGAGTCATTCAACACCGGGGAGCTGTTTTTT. Translation: CASSLVNLESFNTGELFF.

CDR3 region: CSAHGQVSRANYGYTF. The DNA of the CDR3 is TGCAGTGCGCACGGACAGGTTTCGCGAGCTAACTATGGCTACACCTTC. The J gene is TRBJ1-2, the V gene TRBV20-1, with 7 bases matching TRBD1. The CDR3 totals 16 residues. Germline V gene sequence: CDR1 DFQATT, CDR2 SNEGSKA (reference sequence). J lost 0 bases, V lost 6 bases, and 13 bases had no gene match.

Here the CDR3 DNA reads TGCAGTGCTAGGCTTGCGGGGGCCTACACCGGGGAGCTGTTTTTT. This translates into CSARLAGAYTGELFF. This chain uses TRBV20-1 with TRBJ2-2; tentative D call: TRBD2 (7 bases). In germline, CDR1 is DFQATT, CDR2 SNEGSKA (reference sequence). Trimming stripped 3 bases from V and 3 bases from J, with 14 bases between. This CDR3 has 15 amino acids.